This TCR beta chain was recovered during a study of blood T cell repertoires in COVID-19. Study as a whole: The United States, Italy and Spain supplied acute and convalescent COVID-19 samples. Nucleic acid was either cDNA or gDNA, and it came from T cells, B-cell-depleted T cells, or PBMCs.

The CDR3 spans 15 residues. V was shortened by 4 bases and J by 9 bases, with 19 bases between the two germline ends. The germline V gene has CDR1 LGHDT and CDR2 YNNKEL (reference sequence). Data came from immunoSEQ multiplex PCR; TCRdb stores just in-frame clones and leaves some out. The sample has fewer than 350,000 clones, roughly 91% seen once. The chain uses TRBV3-1 (or the pseudogene TRBV3-2) and TRBJ2-1, with TRBD2 as a possible D gene (5 bases). The receptor's source is a man aged 40-49 years with acute or convalescent COVID-19. The sequenced sample was peripheral blood. CDR3: CASSRQPIGGSEQFF. DNA for the CDR3: TGTGCCAGCAGCCGACAACCGATAGGAGGCTCTGAGCAGTTCTTC.